Below, 21 T cell receptor beta chains from the same sample are listed, as sequenced in a study of blood T cell repertoires in COVID-19. Only in-frame clones appear in the TCRdb table, and some are missing; sequencing was by immunoSEQ multiplex PCR. Of roughly 190,000 clones listed, 84% are singletons. Sequences were obtained from PBMCs or T cells enriched from blood (not recorded which). The receptors were sampled from a woman aged 25 to 39 who had been exposed to COVID-19.

V gene TRBV3-1 (or the pseudogene TRBV3-2) combines with J gene TRBJ2-7; TRBD2 is a possible D gene (5 bases). This CDR3 has 13 residues. The V gene's germline CDR1 is LGHDT and CDR2 YNNKEL (reference sequence). Trimming removed 3 bases at V and 4 bases at J, with 10 bases between. CDR3 nucleotide sequence: TGTGCCAGCAGCCATGGGCGGGTTTACGAGCAGTACTTC. Amino acid sequence: CASSHGRVYEQYF.

The V and J genes are TRBV7-3 and TRBJ2-1, with TRBD2 as a possible D gene (5 bases). The CDR3 loop spans 11 amino acids. With 8 bases removed from V and 7 bases from J, the gap between germline ends came to 9 bases. Germline CDR1 SGHTA, CDR2 FQGTGA. The CDR3 sequence is CASSTGNEQFF. The CDR3, as DNA: TGTGCCAGCTCCACGGGGAATGAGCAGTTCTTC.

This chain joins TRBV10-3 and TRBJ2-1, with TRBD2 identical over 10 bases. The CDR3 loop spans 18 amino acids. J gave up 4 bases and V 6 bases, and 15 bases lay outside the gene matches. Germline V gene lookup returns CDR1 ENHRY and CDR2 SYGVKD. CDR3 residues: CAIRLAGGDYAFYNEQFF. CDR3 nucleotides: TGTGCCATCAGATTAGCGGGGGGTGATTACGCCTTTTACAATGAGCAGTTCTTC.

This chain links TRBV5-1 with TRBJ2-5; no clear D gene. CDR3 size: 14 residues. Trimming took 4 bases from V and 7 from J, leaving 17 bases between them. CDR1 is SGHRS and CDR2 is YFSETQ in the germline V gene. The CDR3 loop is CASSGGIGSVTQYF. CDR3 nucleotide sequence: TGCGCCAGCAGCGGCGGTATAGGTTCAGTGACCCAGTACTTC.

J is TRBJ2-5 and V is TRBV4-3; TRBD1 aligns across 7 bases. CDR1 is LGHNA and CDR2 is YSLEER in the germline V gene. V lost 2 bases to trimming and J lost 3 bases; unmatched junction nucleotides: 6. The CDR3 sequence is 15 residues long. CDR3 sequence reads: CASSQYRGREETQYF. In DNA, the CDR3 is TGCGCCAGCAGCCAATATAGGGGGCGAGAAGAGACCCAGTACTTC.

The genes are TRBV2 and TRBJ2-5; no clear D. Germline CDR1 is SNHLY and CDR2 is FYNNEI. The ends were cut back, 1 base at V and 10 bases at J, with 7 bases in the middle. The CDR3 consists of 11 residues. DNA for the CDR3: TGTGCCAGCAGTGAAGGTTCTAACCAGTACTTC. Its translation is CASSEGSNQYF. The full variable domain, its missing parts supplied by reference TRBV2 and TRBJ2-5, is EPEVTQTPSHQVTQMGQEVILRCVPISNHLYFYWYRQILGQKVEFLVSFYNNEISEKSEIFDDQFSVERPDGSNFTLKIRSTKLEDSAMYFCASSEGSNQYFGPGTRLLVL.

The rearrangement links TRBV9 to TRBJ1-2, with D possibly being TRBD1 (6 bases). V was cut by 0 bases and J by 8 bases, with 14 bases left in between. Germline V gives CDR1 SGDLS, CDR2 YYNGEE. The CDR3 extends over 14 amino acids. The CDR3 here is CASSVETPGVGYTF. Written as DNA, the CDR3 is TGTGCCAGCAGCGTAGAGACCCCAGGGGTCGGCTACACCTTC.

This chain connects TRBV6-6 to TRBJ1-3; D ambiguous. Germline values: CDR1 MNHNY, CDR2 SVGAGI (reference sequence). V lost 0 bases and J 3 bases, leaving 12 bases between the germline ends. The CDR3 length is 16 residues. This chain's CDR3 is CASSYSPRGGGNTIYF. DNA of the CDR3: TGTGCCAGCAGTTACTCGCCCCGGGGAGGTGGAAACACCATATATTTT.

As DNA, the CDR3 is TGTGCCAGCAGCTTTACAGGGAACTATGGCTACACCTTC. Amino acids: CASSFTGNYGYTF. This rearrangement joins TRBV7-8 to TRBJ1-2, with D possibly being TRBD1 (6 bases). This CDR3 region has 13 residues. The V end lost 3 bases, the J end lost 2 bases, and 7 bases lay between the germline ends. The germline V gene has CDR1 SGHVS and CDR2 FQNEAQ.

This sequence joins TRBV9 and TRBJ1-1, with a tentative D call TRBD1 (6 bases). Trimming left V 3 bases short and J 0 bases short, with 9 bases between. This CDR3 spans 14 amino acids. Looked up from germline, CDR1 is SGDLS and CDR2 is YYNGEE. CDR3 nucleotides: TGTGCCAGCAGCGGGACAGTGATGAACACTGAAGCTTTCTTT. Its protein is CASSGTVMNTEAFF.

This clone has more than one count but fewer than ten. The rearrangement links TRBV7-9 to TRBJ1-2; D uncertain. The CDR3 is made up of 12 amino acids. The V end was cut by 2 bases, the J end by 3 bases, with 4 bases between. The germline V gene encodes CDR1 SEHNR and CDR2 FQNEAQ (reference sequence). Here the CDR3 reads CASSLLDYGYTF. The CDR3 DNA reads as TGTGCCAGCAGCTTACTAGACTATGGCTACACCTTC.

This chain links TRBV7-3 with TRBJ2-2; D might be TRBD1 (5 bases). The CDR3 is 15 amino acids. With 2 bases removed from V and 4 bases from J, the gap between germline ends came to 11 bases. Per germline, CDR1 SGHTA and CDR2 FQGTGA. CDR3 residues: CASSLEWGPTGELFF. DNA for the CDR3: TGTGCCAGCAGCTTAGAATGGGGCCCCACCGGGGAGCTGTTTTTT.

The rearrangement joins TRBV21-1 to TRBJ2-7; TRBD2, the table's D call, was not compared with the DNA. TRBV21-1 constitutes a pseudogene. This CDR3 region has 16 residues. CDR3 bases: TGTGCCAGCAGCAAACAAAAGGCGGGGGAGACCTACGAGCAGTACTTC. Translation: CASSKQKAGETYEQYF.

V and J are TRBV9 and TRBJ2-1; 10 nucleotides line up with TRBD1. With V trimmed by 3 bases and J by 2 bases, 2 bases remained unmatched. Germline V CDR1 and CDR2: SGDLS, YYNGEE. This CDR3 has 15 residues. Here the CDR3 reads CASSGDRGPYNEQFF. CDR3 nucleotides: TGTGCCAGCAGCGGCGACAGGGGGCCCTACAATGAGCAGTTCTTC.

The chain has TRBV27 and TRBJ2-1, with D possibly TRBD2 on 6 matching bases. CDR3 length: 15 amino acids. V lost 6 bases and J lost 6, with 18 bases in between. CDR1 MNHEY and CDR2 SMNVEV come from the germline V gene (reference sequence). CDR3 protein: CASSRGTAGFNEQFF. CDR3 bases: TGTGCCAGCAGCCGCGGGACGGCAGGGTTCAATGAGCAGTTCTTC.

This clone was observed a single time. The CDR3 ends on some other residue instead of the conserved phenylalanine or tryptophan, so this is likely a read error. The limits of the CDR3 on the DNA are not certain, so only TCRdb's listed CDR3 is given. The chain uses TRBV15 and TRBJ1-2; the table calls TRBD1, which could not be checked here. Germline-derived CDR1 and CDR2 are LNHNV and YYDKDF (reference sequence). The length of the CDR3 is 13 amino acids, counting both ends. The CDR3 here is CATSRDRSGAHLV.

The chain is built from TRBV2 and TRBJ1-2, with TRBD1 identical over 7 bases. The CDR3 totals 16 residues. The V gene's germline CDR1 is SNHLY and CDR2 FYNNEI. The trim removed 5 bases at V and 4 bases at J, leaving 13 bases unmatched. CDR3 coding DNA: TGTGCCAGCAGTAGACGATCCCTAGGGACAGTCTATGGCTACACCTTC. This translates into CASSRRSLGTVYGYTF.

CDR3 protein: CASSSTGAYSPLHF. The DNA of the CDR3 is TGTGCCAGCAGTTCAACAGGGGCTTACTCACCCCTCCACTTT. This chain uses TRBV5-4 with TRBJ1-6, with 7 bases identical to TRBD1. The V gene's germline CDR1 is SGHNT and CDR2 YYREEE (reference sequence). This CDR3 is 14 amino acids long. V dropped 5 bases and J dropped 10; count of bases not matched to a gene: 9.

This clone appeared a few times. This chain uses TRBV2 with TRBJ2-7, with D perhaps TRBD2 (5 bases). The CDR3 is made up of 10 amino acids. Germline V gene data show CDR1 as SNHLY and CDR2 as FYNNEI. With 8 bases removed from V and 5 bases from J, the gap between germline ends came to 7 bases. The CDR3 loop reads CASLGNEQYF. The DNA for the CDR3 is TGTGCCAGCCTCGGGAACGAGCAGTACTTC.

This clone was seen a single time. The chain joins TRBV19 to TRBJ1-4, with D unresolved. Trimming took 3 bases from V and 4 from J, leaving 6 bases between them. The CDR3 covers 13 residues. CDR1 is LNHDA and CDR2 is SQIVND in the germline V gene (reference sequence). The CDR3 nucleotides are TGTGCCAGTAGTATCCAGATTAATGAAAAACTGTTTTTT. Encoded protein: CASSIQINEKLFF.

Only one count was recorded for this clone. This rearrangement joins TRBV7-3 to TRBJ2-5, with TRBD2 as a possible D gene (6 bases). The CDR3 runs to 15 residues. Trimming removed 2 bases at V and 0 bases at J, with 10 bases between. Germline lookup yields CDR1 SGHTA and CDR2 FQGTGA. The CDR3 DNA reads as TGTGCCAGCAGCTTACTAGGAGGGTACCAAGAGACCCAGTACTTC. This translates into CASSLLGGYQETQYF.